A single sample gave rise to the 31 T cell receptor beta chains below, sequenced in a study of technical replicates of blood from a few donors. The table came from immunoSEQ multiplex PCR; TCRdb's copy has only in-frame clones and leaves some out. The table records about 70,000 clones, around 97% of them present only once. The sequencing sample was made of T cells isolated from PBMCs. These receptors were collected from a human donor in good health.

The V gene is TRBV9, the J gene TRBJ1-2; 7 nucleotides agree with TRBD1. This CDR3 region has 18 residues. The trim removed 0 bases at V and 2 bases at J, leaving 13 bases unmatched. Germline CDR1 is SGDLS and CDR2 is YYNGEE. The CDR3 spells CASSVGMGLDRENYGYTF. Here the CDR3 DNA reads TGTGCCAGCAGCGTAGGCATGGGGCTTGACAGGGAGAACTATGGCTACACCTTC.

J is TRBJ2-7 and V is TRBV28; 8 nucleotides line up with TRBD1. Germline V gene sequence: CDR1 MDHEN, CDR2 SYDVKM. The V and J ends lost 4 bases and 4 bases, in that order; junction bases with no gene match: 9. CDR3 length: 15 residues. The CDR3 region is CASSSPTTGGYEQYF. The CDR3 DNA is TGTGCCAGCAGTTCTCCCACAACAGGGGGGTACGAGCAGTACTTC.

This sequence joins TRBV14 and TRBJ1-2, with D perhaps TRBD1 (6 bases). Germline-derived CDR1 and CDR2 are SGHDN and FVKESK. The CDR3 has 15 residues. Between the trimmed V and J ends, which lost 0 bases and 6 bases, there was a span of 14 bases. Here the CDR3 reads CASSQDEWAGDGYTF. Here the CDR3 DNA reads TGTGCCAGCAGCCAAGATGAGTGGGCAGGGGATGGCTACACCTTC.

The CDR3 sequence is CASSVDRGTGEQYF. DNA of the CDR3: TGTGCCAGCAGCGTAGACAGGGGAACGGGCGAGCAGTACTTC. V and J are TRBV9 and TRBJ2-7; 7 nucleotides align to TRBD1. This CDR3 contains 14 residues. J was trimmed by 6 bases and V by 0 bases; bases with no gene match: 6. Germline loops: CDR1 SGDLS, CDR2 YYNGEE. The variable domain in full, with the rest retrieved from reference TRBV9 and TRBJ2-7, is DSGVTQTPKHLITATGQRVTLRCSPRSGDLSVYWYQQSLDQGLQFLIQYYNGEERAKGNILERFSAQQFPDLHSELNLSSLELGDSALYFCASSVDRGTGEQYFGPGTRLTVT.

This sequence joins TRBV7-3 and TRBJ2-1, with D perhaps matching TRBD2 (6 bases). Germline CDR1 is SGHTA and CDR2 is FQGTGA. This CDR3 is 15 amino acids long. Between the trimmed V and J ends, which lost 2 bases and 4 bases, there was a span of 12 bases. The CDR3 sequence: CASSLELAGYNEQFF. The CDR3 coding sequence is TGTGCCAGCAGCTTAGAACTGGCGGGGTACAATGAGCAGTTCTTC. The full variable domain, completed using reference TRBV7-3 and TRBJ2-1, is GAGVSQTPSNKVTEKGKYVELRCDPISGHTALYWYRQSLGQGPEFLIYFQGTGAADDSGLPNDRFFAVRPEGSVSTLKIQRTERGDSAVYLCASSLELAGYNEQFFGPGTRLTVL.

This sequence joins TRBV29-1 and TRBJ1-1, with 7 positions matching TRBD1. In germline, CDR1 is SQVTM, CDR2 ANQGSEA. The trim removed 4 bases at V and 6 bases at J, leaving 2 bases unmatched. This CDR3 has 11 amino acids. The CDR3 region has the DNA TGCAGCGTTGGACAGGGACCTGAAGCTTTCTTT. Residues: CSVGQGPEAFF.

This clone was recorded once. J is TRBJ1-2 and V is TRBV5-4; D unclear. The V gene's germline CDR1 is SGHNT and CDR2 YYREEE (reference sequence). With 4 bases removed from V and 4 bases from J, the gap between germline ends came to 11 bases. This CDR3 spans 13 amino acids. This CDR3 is CASSPRISYGYTF. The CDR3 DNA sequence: TGTGCCAGCAGCCCGAGGATTTCCTATGGCTACACCTTC.

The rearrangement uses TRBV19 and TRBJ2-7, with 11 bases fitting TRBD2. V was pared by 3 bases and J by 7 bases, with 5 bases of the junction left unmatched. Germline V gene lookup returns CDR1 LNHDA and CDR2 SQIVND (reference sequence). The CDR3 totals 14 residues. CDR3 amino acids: CASSMTSGVLEQYF. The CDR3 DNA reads TGTGCCAGTAGTATGACTAGCGGGGTTCTGGAGCAGTACTTC.

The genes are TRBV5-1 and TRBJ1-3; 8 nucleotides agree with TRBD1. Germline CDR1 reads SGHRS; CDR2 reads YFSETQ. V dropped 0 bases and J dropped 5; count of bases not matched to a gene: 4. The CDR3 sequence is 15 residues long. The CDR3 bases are TGCGCCAGCAGCTTGGGCGGACAGGGAAGAAACACCATATATTTT. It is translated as CASSLGGQGRNTIYF.

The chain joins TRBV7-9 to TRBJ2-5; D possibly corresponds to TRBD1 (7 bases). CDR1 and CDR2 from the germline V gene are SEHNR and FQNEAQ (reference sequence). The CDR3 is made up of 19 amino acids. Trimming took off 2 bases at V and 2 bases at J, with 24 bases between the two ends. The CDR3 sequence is CASSLFPGAMDRTQETQYF. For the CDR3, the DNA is TGTGCCAGCAGCTTATTCCCGGGGGCGATGGACAGGACTCAAGAGACCCAGTACTTC. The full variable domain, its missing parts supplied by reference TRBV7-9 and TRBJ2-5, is DTGVSQNPRHKITKRGQNVTFRCDPISEHNRLYWYRQTLGQGPEFLTYFQNEAQLEKSRLLSDRFSAERPKGSFSTLEIQRTEQGDSAMYLCASSLFPGAMDRTQETQYFGPGTRLLVL.

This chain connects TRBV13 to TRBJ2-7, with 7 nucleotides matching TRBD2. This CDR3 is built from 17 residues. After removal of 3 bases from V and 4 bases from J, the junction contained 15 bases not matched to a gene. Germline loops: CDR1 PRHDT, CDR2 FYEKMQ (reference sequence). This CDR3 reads CASSFSSERGELYEQYF. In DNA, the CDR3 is TGTGCCAGCAGCTTCTCCTCTGAACGGGGGGAGTTATACGAGCAGTACTTC.

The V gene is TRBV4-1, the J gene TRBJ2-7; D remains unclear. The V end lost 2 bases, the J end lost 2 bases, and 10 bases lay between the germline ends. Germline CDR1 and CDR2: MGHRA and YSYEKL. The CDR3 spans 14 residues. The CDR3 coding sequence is TGCGCCAGCAGCCAAATACACCTGGCCTACGAGCAGTACTTC. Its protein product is CASSQIHLAYEQYF.

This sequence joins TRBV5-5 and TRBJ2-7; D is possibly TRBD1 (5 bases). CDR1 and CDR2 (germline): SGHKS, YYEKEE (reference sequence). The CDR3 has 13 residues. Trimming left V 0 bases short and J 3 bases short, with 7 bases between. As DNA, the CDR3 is TGTGCCAGCAGCTTGGGCAGGGACTACGAGCAGTACTTC. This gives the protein CASSLGRDYEQYF.

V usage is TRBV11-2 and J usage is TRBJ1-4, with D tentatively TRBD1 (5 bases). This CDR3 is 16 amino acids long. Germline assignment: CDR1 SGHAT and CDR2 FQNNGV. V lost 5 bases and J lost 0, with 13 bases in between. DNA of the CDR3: TGTGCCAGCAGCCAGGGTGGGTGGCCAACTAATGAAAAACTGTTTTTT. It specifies CASSQGGWPTNEKLFF.

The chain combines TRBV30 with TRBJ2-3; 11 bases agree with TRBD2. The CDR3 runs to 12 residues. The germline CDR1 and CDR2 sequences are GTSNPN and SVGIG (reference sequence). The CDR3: CAVAGGTDTQYF. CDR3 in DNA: TGTGCGGTAGCGGGGGGGACAGATACGCAGTATTTT.

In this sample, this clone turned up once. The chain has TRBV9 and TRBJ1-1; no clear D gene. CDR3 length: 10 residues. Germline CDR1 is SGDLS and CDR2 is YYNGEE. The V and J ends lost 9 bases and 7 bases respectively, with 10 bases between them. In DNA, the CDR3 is TGTGCCAACACGCACGATGAAGCTTTCTTT. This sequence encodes CANTHDEAFF.

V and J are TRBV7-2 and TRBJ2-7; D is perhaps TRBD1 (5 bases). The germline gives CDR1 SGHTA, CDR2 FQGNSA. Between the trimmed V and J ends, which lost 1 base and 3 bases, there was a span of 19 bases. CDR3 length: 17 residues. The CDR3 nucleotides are TGTGCCAGCAGCTTAGAATTCGGCGGACAAGCTTACTACGAGCAGTACTTC. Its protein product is CASSLEFGGQAYYEQYF.

The CDR3 DNA reads TGTGCCAGTAGTATAGATCGGACGGACAGCTCCTACAATGAGCAGTTCTTC. Its protein is CASSIDRTDSSYNEQFF. The rearrangement joins TRBV19 to TRBJ2-1, with D tentatively TRBD1 (6 bases). Germline V gives CDR1 LNHDA, CDR2 SQIVND (reference sequence). Trimming left V 0 bases short and J 0 bases short, with 12 bases between. This CDR3 is 17 amino acids long.

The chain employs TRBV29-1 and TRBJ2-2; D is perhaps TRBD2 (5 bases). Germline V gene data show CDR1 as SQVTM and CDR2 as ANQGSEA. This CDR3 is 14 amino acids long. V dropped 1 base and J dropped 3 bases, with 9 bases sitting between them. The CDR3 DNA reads TGCAGCGTTGAAGCTGGACTGTACACCGGGGAGCTGTTTTTT. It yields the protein CSVEAGLYTGELFF.

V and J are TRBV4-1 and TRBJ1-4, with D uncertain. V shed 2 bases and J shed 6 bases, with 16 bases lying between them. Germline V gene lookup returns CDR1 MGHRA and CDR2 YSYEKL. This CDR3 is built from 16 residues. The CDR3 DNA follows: TGCGCCAGCAGCCAACGAGGCCGGGTCTCCGATGAAAAACTGTTTTTT. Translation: CASSQRGRVSDEKLFF.

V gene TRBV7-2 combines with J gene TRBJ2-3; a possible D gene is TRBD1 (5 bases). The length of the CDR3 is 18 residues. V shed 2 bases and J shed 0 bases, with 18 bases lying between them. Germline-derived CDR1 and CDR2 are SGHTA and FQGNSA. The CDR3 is CASSLTSTARVSTDTQYF. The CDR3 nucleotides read TGTGCCAGCAGCTTAACGTCGACAGCGCGTGTCAGCACAGATACGCAGTATTTT. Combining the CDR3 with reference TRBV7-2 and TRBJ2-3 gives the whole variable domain GAGVSQSPSNKVTEKGKDVELRCDPISGHTALYWYRQSLGQGLEFLIYFQGNSAPDKSGLPSDRFSAERTGGSVSTLTIQRTQQEDSAVYLCASSLTSTARVSTDTQYFGPGTRLTVL.

Here the CDR3 DNA reads TGCGCCAGCAGCCAAAGTGGGGACTCGACTGAAGCTTTCTTT. It codes for CASSQSGDSTEAFF. The chain recombines TRBV4-1 with TRBJ1-1; D perhaps matches TRBD1 (5 bases). V lost 2 bases and J 5 bases, leaving 12 bases between the germline ends. This CDR3 is 14 amino acids long. Germline CDR1 is MGHRA and CDR2 is YSYEKL.

CDR3: CASSSVLTNEKLFF. CDR3 bases: TGTGCCAGCAGTTCGGTTTTGACTAATGAAAAACTGTTTTTT. The chain links TRBV27 to TRBJ1-4; D is uncertain. V lost 4 bases to trimming and J lost 2 bases, with 8 bases between them. The CDR3 spans 14 residues. Per germline, CDR1 MNHEY and CDR2 SMNVEV (reference sequence).

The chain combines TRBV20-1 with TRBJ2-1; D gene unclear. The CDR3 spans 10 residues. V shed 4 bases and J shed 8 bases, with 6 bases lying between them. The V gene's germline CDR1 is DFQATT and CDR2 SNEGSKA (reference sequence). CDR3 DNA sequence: TGCAGTGCTACTCTAGATGAGCAGTTCTTC. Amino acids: CSATLDEQFF.

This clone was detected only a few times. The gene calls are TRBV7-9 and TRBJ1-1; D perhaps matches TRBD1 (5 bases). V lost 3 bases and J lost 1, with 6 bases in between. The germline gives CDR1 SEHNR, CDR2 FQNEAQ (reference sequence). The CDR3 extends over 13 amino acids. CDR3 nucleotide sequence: TGTGCCAGCAGCTTTCAGGGGAACACTGAAGCTTTCTTT. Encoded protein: CASSFQGNTEAFF.

CDR3 region: CASSYTPTGGNIQYF. Written as DNA, the CDR3 is TGTGCCAGCAGTTACACCCCGACAGGGGGAAACATTCAGTACTTC. The chain combines TRBV6-5 with TRBJ2-4; TRBD1 aligns across 9 bases. V dropped 2 bases and J dropped 6; count of bases not matched to a gene: 5. This CDR3 has 15 residues. CDR1 MNHEY and CDR2 SVGAGI come from the germline V gene.

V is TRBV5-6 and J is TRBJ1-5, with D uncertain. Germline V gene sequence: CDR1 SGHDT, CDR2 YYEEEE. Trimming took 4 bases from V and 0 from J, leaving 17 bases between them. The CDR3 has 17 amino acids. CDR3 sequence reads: CASSRGRSGPSNQPQHF. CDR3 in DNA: TGTGCCAGCAGCCGGGGAAGGAGCGGCCCTAGCAATCAGCCCCAGCATTTT.

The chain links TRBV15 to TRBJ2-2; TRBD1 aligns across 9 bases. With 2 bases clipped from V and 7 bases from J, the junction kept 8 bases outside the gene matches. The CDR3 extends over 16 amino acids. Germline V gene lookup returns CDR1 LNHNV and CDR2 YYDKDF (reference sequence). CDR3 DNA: TGTGCCACCAGCAGATCCGGGACAGGGTACGACGGGGAGCTGTTTTTT. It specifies CATSRSGTGYDGELFF.

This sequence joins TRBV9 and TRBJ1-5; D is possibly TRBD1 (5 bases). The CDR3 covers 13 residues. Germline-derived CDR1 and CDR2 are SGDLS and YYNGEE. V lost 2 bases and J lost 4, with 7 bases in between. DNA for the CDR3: TGTGCCAGCAGCGTGACAGCTAATCAGCCCCAGCATTTT. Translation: CASSVTANQPQHF.

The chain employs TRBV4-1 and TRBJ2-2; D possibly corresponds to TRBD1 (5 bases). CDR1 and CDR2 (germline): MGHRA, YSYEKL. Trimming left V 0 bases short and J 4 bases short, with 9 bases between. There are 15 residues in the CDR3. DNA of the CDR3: TGCGCCAGCAGCCAAGACGAACAGGTCACCGGGGAGCTGTTTTTT. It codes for CASSQDEQVTGELFF.

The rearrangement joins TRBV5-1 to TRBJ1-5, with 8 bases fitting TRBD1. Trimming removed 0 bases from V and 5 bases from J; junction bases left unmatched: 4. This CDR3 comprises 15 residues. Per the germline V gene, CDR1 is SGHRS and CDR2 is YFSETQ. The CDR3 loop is CASSLGGQVHQPQHF. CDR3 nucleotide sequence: TGCGCCAGCAGCTTGGGGGGACAGGTCCATCAGCCCCAGCATTTT.